Each of the 3 T cell receptor beta chains below was sequenced from the same sample in a study of cytomegalovirus exposure and HLA in healthy donors. This PCR relied on a set of 60 Vbeta primers and 13 Jbeta primers. Measured with immunoSEQ multiplex PCR; TCRdb has only the in-frame clones, and not every one. The sample includes some 52,000 clones. Input material: PBMCs. These receptors were taken from a woman aged 55 to 70 in good health and CMV-seropositive.

V and J are TRBV7-2 and TRBJ2-7, with a weak D call TRBD2 (5 bases). The germline V gene has CDR1 SGHTA and CDR2 FQGNSA. Trimming cost V 4 bases and J 0 bases, with 10 bases left between them. The CDR3 has 14 amino acids. The CDR3 coding sequence is TGTGCCAGCAGCTCTCGGGATTCCTCCTACGAGCAGTACTTC. Translation gives CASSSRDSSYEQYF.

The V gene is TRBV11-2, the J gene TRBJ1-1, with D unclear. Germline V gene sequence: CDR1 SGHAT, CDR2 FQNNGV. The CDR3 runs to 11 residues. Trimming removed 2 bases from V and 8 bases from J, with 6 bases in between. The CDR3 reads CASSLPVEAFF. In DNA, the CDR3 is TGTGCCAGCAGCTTACCCGTCGAAGCTTTCTTT.

The chain carries TRBV4-1 and TRBJ1-2; D might be TRBD1 (5 bases). Trimming took 1 base from V and 4 from J, leaving 13 bases between them. In germline, CDR1 is MGHRA, CDR2 YSYEKL. CDR3 size: 15 residues. CDR3 in DNA: TGCGCCAGCAGCCAAGGGGGGGGGATGGGCTATGGCTACACCTTC. It specifies CASSQGGGMGYGYTF.